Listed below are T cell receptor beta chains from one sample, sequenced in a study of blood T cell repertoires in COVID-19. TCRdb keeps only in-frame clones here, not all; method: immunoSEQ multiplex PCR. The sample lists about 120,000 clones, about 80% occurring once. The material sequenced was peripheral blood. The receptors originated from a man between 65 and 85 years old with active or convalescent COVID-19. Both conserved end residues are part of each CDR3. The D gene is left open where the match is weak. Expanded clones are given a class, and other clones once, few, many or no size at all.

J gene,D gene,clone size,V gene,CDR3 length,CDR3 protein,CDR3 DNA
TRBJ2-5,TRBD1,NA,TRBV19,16,CASKSKSRQGGETQYF,TGTGCCAGTAAGAGCAAAAGTAGACAGGGGGGAGAGACCCAGTACTTC
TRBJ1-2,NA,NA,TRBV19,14,CASSQIDTNYGYTF,TGTGCCAGTAGCCAAATAGACACTAACTATGGCTACACCTTC
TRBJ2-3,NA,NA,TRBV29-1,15,CSVIAGSISTDTQYF,TGCAGCGTTATAGCCGGGAGTATTAGCACAGATACGCAGTATTTT
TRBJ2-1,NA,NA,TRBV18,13,CASSPGQDGEQFF,TGTGCCAGCTCACCCGGACAAGACGGTGAGCAGTTCTTC
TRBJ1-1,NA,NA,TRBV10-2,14,CASSEWEGNTEAFF,TGCGCCAGCAGTGAGTGGGAGGGGAACACTGAAGCTTTCTTT
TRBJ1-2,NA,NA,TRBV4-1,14,CASSQVQGDYGYTF,TGCGCCAGCAGCCAAGTACAGGGTGACTATGGCTACACCTTC
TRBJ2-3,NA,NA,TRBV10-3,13,CAISESSAKTQYF,TGTGCCATCAGTGAGAGTAGTGCGAAGACGCAGTATTTT
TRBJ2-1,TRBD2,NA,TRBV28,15,CASRAFGRAPNEQFF,TGTGCCAGCAGGGCCTTCGGGAGGGCCCCCAATGAGCAGTTCTTC
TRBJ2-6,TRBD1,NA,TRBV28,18,CASSLFGTGGSGANVLTF,TGTGCCAGCAGTTTATTTGGGACAGGGGGGTCTGGGGCCAACGTCCTGACTTTC
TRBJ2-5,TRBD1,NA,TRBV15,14,CATSKGQGQETQYF,TGTGCCACCAGCAAGGGACAGGGTCAAGAGACCCAGTACTTC
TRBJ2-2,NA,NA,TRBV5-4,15,CASSFPGVNTGELFF,TGTGCCAGCAGCTTCCCGGGAGTCAACACCGGGGAGCTGTTTTTT
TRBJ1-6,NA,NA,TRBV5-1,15,CASSPDRRRTSPLHF,TGCGCCAGCAGCCCTGACAGGCGACGAACGTCACCCCTCCACTTT
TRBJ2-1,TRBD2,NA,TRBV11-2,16,CASSPPRSGKGVEQFF,TGTGCCAGCAGCCCCCCCAGGAGCGGGAAGGGTGTTGAGCAGTTCTTC
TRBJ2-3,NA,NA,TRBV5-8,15,CASSLSGTATDTQYF,TGTGCCAGCAGCTTGTCAGGTACCGCCACAGATACGCAGTATTTT
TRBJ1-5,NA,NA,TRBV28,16,CASLPWGGGSNQPQHF,TGTGCCAGCCTACCTTGGGGAGGGGGAAGCAATCAGCCCCAGCATTTT
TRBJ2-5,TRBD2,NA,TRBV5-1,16,CASSLSWGTTQETQYF,TGCGCCAGCAGCTTGTCTTGGGGGACTACCCAAGAGACCCAGTACTTC
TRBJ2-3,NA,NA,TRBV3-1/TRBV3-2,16,CASSQGNSPGQDTQYF,TGTGCCAGCAGCCAAGGAAACTCTCCTGGGCAAGATACGCAGTATTTT
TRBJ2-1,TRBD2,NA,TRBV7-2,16,CASSYFSGRDHNEQFF,TGTGCCAGCAGCTACTTTAGCGGGAGGGATCACAATGAGCAGTTCTTC
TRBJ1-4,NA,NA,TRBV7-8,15,CASSSTGPWDEKLFF,TGTGCCAGCAGCTCCACAGGGCCCTGGGATGAAAAACTGTTTTTT
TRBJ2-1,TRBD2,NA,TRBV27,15,CASSFGAAGDNEQFF,TGTGCCAGCAGTTTTGGGGCAGCGGGAGACAATGAGCAGTTCTTC
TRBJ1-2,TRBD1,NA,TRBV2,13,CASSGQAGWGYTF,TGTGCCAGCAGCGGACAGGCTGGATGGGGCTACACCTTC
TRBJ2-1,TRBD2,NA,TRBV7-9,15,CASARLAGPYNEQFF,TGTGCCAGCGCCCGACTAGCGGGACCCTACAATGAGCAGTTCTTC
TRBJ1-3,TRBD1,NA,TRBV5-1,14,CASSSTGVGNTIYF,TGCGCCAGCAGCTCCACAGGGGTGGGGAACACCATATATTTT
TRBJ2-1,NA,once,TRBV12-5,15,CASAVGGGAYNEQFF,TGTGCTAGTGCTGTAGGGGGGGGAGCCTACAATGAGCAGTTCTTC